Sequencing of this T cell receptor beta chain was carried out in a study of Ad26.COV2.S vaccination and SARS-CoV-2 variants. Across the study: This donor came from the COV1001 trial of Ad26.COV2.S. Recipients of Ad26.COV2.S got it intramuscularly, once or twice 56 days apart.

Treatment meaning: about 20 received Ad26.COV2.S at low or high dose, single or two shots; about 5 received placebo; per-sample allocation not given. Collection of the samples took place on day 63 after the first injection of vaccine or placebo. The administered vaccine (an Ad26 vector) expressed Wuhan-strain SARS-CoV-2 spike. Deletions cut 9 bases from V and 0 bases from J, with 11 bases between. The CDR3 has 13 residues. Germline V gene lookup returns CDR1 MDHEN and CDR2 SYDVKM. Using immunoSEQ multiplex PCR, the repertoire was profiled, and TCRdb retains in-frame clones only, with some absent. Among roughly 350,000 clones listed, about 85% were seen once.

This receptor was obtained from a person aged 18-65 years who received the Ad26.COV2.S COVID-19 vaccine or a placebo. V and J are TRBV28 and TRBJ1-1; D possibly corresponds to TRBD1 (5 bases). Here the sequenced sample was peripheral blood, taken in a trial of Ad26.COV2.S vaccine versus placebo. CDR3 amino acids: CASEGRLNTEAFF. The CDR3 coding sequence is TGTGCCAGTGAGGGACGGTTGAACACTGAAGCTTTCTTT.